The 10 T cell receptor beta chains given below trace back to one sample, sequenced in a study of blood T cell repertoires in COVID-19. Generated by immunoSEQ multiplex PCR, the TCRdb table keeps only in-frame clones and is missing some. This repertoire shows 150,000 to 200,000 clones, around 76% found once; its top ten account for roughly 8.1%. Sequences were obtained from peripheral blood. The receptors come from a woman between 65 and 79 years old with acute or convalescent COVID-19.

The chain uses TRBV5-6 and TRBJ1-6; 7 nucleotides agree with TRBD1. V dropped 4 bases and J dropped 6; count of bases not matched to a gene: 4. This CDR3 is built from 14 residues. Germline loops: CDR1 SGHDT, CDR2 YYEEEE. The CDR3 nucleotides are TGTGCCAGCAGCACCGGACAGGTTAATTCACCCCTCCACTTT. Protein product: CASSTGQVNSPLHF.

This clone has a single count. This chain uses TRBV28 with TRBJ1-2; 7 bases are a match to TRBD1. This CDR3 comprises 13 residues. The trim removed 5 bases at V and 5 bases at J, leaving 5 bases unmatched. The germline V gene has CDR1 MDHEN and CDR2 SYDVKM. Here the CDR3 DNA reads TGTGCCAGCAGTCTGGACAGGTTGTATGGCTACACCTTC. It translates to CASSLDRLYGYTF.

With respect to this clone: At one end the junction does not follow the germline gene, possibly because of a read error. The V and J genes are TRBV7-7 and TRBJ2-5; D is unclear. This CDR3 is built from 15 residues. Germline loops: CDR1 SSHAT, CDR2 FNYEAQ (reference sequence). The CDR3 sequence is CASSSTPTAQETQYF. CDR3 in DNA: TGTGCTAGCAGCTCCACACCAACAGCACAAGAGACCCAGTACTTC.

This chain joins TRBV29-1 and TRBJ2-3, with D possibly TRBD1 on 6 matching bases. Germline V gene lookup returns CDR1 SQVTM and CDR2 ANQGSEA. The CDR3 extends over 14 amino acids. The V gene lost 6 bases and the J gene lost 2 bases, with 15 bases spanning the gap. CDR3: CSVSRTDSTDTQYF. CDR3 nucleotide sequence: TGCAGCGTAAGTCGGACAGATTCCACAGATACGCAGTATTTT.

The rearrangement joins TRBV6-2 or TRBV6-3 to TRBJ2-6; 9 bases align to TRBD1. V was pared by 6 bases and J by 2 bases, with 8 bases of the junction left unmatched. This CDR3 is built from 17 residues. Germline CDR1 reads MNHEY; CDR2 reads SVGEGT. CDR3 residues: CASSRGQGGPGANVLTF. The CDR3, as DNA: TGTGCCAGCAGCCGGGGACAGGGAGGCCCTGGGGCCAACGTCCTGACTTTC.

The chain couples TRBV5-1 to TRBJ1-6, with D tentatively TRBD1 (6 bases). CDR1 SGHRS and CDR2 YFSETQ come from the germline V gene. The CDR3 contains 16 residues. V was clipped by 2 bases and J by 6 bases, with 15 bases between them. The CDR3: CASSFGAGAFNSPLHF. The CDR3 DNA is TGCGCCAGCAGCTTTGGTGCAGGGGCTTTTAATTCACCCCTCCACTTT.

The rearrangement links TRBV7-2 to TRBJ2-7; TRBD1 matches 7 bases. CDR3 length: 14 residues. Germline assignment: CDR1 SGHTA and CDR2 FQGNSA. The J segment lost 3 bases and the V segment lost 2 bases, leaving 4 bases of the junction unmatched. As DNA, the CDR3 is TGTGCCAGCAGCTTACAGGGGGAAAGCTACGAGCAGTACTTC. It encodes CASSLQGESYEQYF.

The chain combines TRBV27 with TRBJ1-3; 7 bases line up with TRBD1. The ends lost 5 bases at V and 4 bases at J; junction bases unmatched: 2. Germline CDR1 MNHEY, CDR2 SMNVEV (reference sequence). The CDR3 is 13 residues long. The CDR3 DNA is TGTGCCAGCAGTGCGACAGGGGGAAACACCATATATTTT. Its translation: CASSATGGNTIYF.

This clone was found once. V usage is TRBV7-9 and J usage is TRBJ2-7; D is ambiguous. The V and J ends lost 1 base and 1 base respectively, with 8 bases between them. Germline V gene lookup returns CDR1 SEHNR and CDR2 FQNEAQ (reference sequence). The length of the CDR3 is 14 residues. In DNA, the CDR3 is TGTGCCAGCAGCTTAGTGGAGTCTTCCTACGAGCAGTACTTC. Translation: CASSLVESSYEQYF.

The rearrangement links TRBV20-1 to TRBJ2-1; D may be TRBD2 (6 bases). Germline V lookup: CDR1 DFQATT, CDR2 SNEGSKA (reference sequence). V lost 5 bases, J lost 11 bases, and 13 bases lay in between. This CDR3 comprises 11 residues. The chain's CDR3 is CSAQTSMKQFF. In DNA, the CDR3 is TGCAGTGCTCAGACTAGTATGAAGCAGTTCTTC.